This TCR beta chain was profiled in a study of blood T cell repertoires in COVID-19. Repertoires were generated with immunoSEQ multiplex PCR, while TCRdb's copy carries only in-frame clones and drops some. The sample has approximately 120,000 clones; roughly 76% are singletons. The ends were cut back, 7 bases at V and 3 bases at J, with 4 bases in the middle. Germline V gene data show CDR1 as LGHNT and CDR2 as FRNRAP. The CDR3 extends over 10 amino acids. V and J are TRBV12-5 and TRBJ2-7; no firm D call. The sequenced material came from peripheral blood. The sequence derives from a human donor in a cohort sampled during active COVID-19. The CDR3 reads CASDSYEQYF. Here the CDR3 DNA reads TGTGCTAGTGACAGCTACGAGCAGTACTTC.